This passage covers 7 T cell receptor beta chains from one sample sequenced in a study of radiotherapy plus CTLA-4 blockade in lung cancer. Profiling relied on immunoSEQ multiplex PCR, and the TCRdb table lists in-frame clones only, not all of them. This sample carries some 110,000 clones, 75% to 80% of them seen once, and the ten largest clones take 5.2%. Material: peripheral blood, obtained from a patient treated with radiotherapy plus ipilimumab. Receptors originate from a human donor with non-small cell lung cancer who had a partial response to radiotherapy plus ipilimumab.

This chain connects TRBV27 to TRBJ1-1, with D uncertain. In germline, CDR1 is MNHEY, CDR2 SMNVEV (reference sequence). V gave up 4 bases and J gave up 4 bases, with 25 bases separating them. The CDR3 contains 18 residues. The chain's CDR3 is CASSSRGSDQTEGTEAFF. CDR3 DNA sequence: TGTGCCAGCAGTTCAAGAGGTTCAGACCAAACAGAGGGCACTGAAGCTTTCTTT.

In DNA form, the CDR3 reads TGTGCCAGCAGCTTAGAGGTTGGCAGATCTAGCACAGATACGCAGTATTTT. Protein: CASSLEVGRSSTDTQYF. V usage is TRBV11-2 and J usage is TRBJ2-3; no clear D gene. The CDR3 runs 17 residues. Germline V gives CDR1 SGHAT, CDR2 FQNNGV. V was shortened by 0 bases and J by 0 bases, with 13 bases between the two germline ends.

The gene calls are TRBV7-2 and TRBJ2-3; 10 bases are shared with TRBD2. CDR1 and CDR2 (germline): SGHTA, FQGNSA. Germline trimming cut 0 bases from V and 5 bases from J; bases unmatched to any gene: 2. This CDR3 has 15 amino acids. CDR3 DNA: TGTGCCAGCAGCTTAGCTCTAGCGGGAGTAGATACGCAGTATTTT. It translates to CASSLALAGVDTQYF.

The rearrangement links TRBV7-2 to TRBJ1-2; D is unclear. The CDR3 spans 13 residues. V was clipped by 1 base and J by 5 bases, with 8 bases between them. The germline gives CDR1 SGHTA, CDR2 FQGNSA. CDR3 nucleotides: TGTGCCAGCAGCTTAGAGACAATATATGGCTACACCTTC. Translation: CASSLETIYGYTF.

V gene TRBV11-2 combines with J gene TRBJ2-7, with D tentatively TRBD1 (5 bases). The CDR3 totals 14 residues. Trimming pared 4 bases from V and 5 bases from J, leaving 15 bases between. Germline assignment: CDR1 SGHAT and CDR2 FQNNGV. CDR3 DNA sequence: TGTGCCAGCAGCTCCCCAGGGTTTTCTAACGAGCAGTACGTC. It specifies CASSSPGFSNEQYV.

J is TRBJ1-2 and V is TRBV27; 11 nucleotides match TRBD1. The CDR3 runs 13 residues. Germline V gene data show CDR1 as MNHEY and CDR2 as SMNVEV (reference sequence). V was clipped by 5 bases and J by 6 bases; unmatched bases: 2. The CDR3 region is CASSGQGAHGYTF. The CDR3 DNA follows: TGTGCCAGCAGTGGACAGGGGGCCCATGGCTACACCTTC.

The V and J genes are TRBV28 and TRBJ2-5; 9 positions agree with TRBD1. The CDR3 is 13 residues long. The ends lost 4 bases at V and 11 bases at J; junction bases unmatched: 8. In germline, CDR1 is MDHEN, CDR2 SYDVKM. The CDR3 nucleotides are TGTGCCAGCAGTTGGTACCGGGACAGGGATCAGTACTTC. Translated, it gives CASSWYRDRDQYF.